These T cell receptor beta chains were read from a single sample in a study of T cell repertoires in cytomegalovirus infection. A single record per CDR3 protein comes from TCRdb applying MiXCR to the reads. The profile shows 150,000 to 200,000 distinct CDR3 sequences, about a tenth of them singletons. The source material was PBMCs. The receptors were gathered from a human donor in good health (CMV status not recorded). Some clones in this sample may be carry-over from other donors' samples. The CDR3 runs from the conserved cysteine through the conserved F or W. D genes are given only for firm matches. Not all rows give a size; the values are once, few, many and, for expanded clones, a class.

many	TRBV28	-	TRBJ1-2	TGTGCCAGCAGTTTAGGGGTAGCCCCGTGGGGCTACACCTTC	CASSLGVAPWGYTF
few	TRBV7-8	TRBD2	TRBJ2-3	TGTGCCAGCAGCATCGGGGGGACTACAGGTTTTAGGGGTACGCAGTATTTT	CASSIGGTTGFRGTQYF
few	TRBV25-1	-	TRBJ1-6	TGTGCCAGCAGTGACCCCGGACGGTATAATTCACCCCTCCACTTT	CASSDPGRYNSPLHF
few	TRBV30	-	TRBJ1-1	TGTGCCTGGAGTGTACAAGAGTTCACTGAAGCTTTCTTT	CAWSVQEFTEAFF
many	TRBV7-2	TRBD2	TRBJ2-3	TGTGCCAGCAGCCCGACTAGCTTCACAGATACGCAGTATTTT	CASSPTSFTDTQYF
-	TRBV14	-	TRBJ2-7	TGTGCCAGCAGCCAAGGCAGGTGGTACGAGCAGTACTTC	CASSQGRWYEQYF
many	TRBV7-8	TRBD2	TRBJ2-1	TGTGCCAGCAGCTTAGGGACTAGCGGGAGGAGTCATGAGCAGTTCTTC	CASSLGTSGRSHEQFF
few	TRBV28	-	TRBJ2-1	TGTGCCAGCAGTAAAACAGGGTCGAGTGAGCAGTTCTTC	CASSKTGSSEQFF
-	TRBV6-6	TRBD2	TRBJ2-7	TGTGCCAGCAGTTACCAACATGTACTAGCGGGTCGTTACTCCTACGAGCAGTACTTC	CASSYQHVLAGRYSYEQYF
many	TRBV28	-	TRBJ1-1	TGTGCCAGCTTTATAGGAGGGGTCTTCGAAAACACTGAAGCTTTCTTT	CASFIGGVFENTEAFF
-	TRBV28	-	TRBJ1-1	TGTGCCAGCAGCCCTTCATTGGTGGGACACACTGAAGCTTTCTTT	CASSPSLVGHTEAFF
-	TRBV5-6	TRBD1	TRBJ2-7	TGTGCCAGCAGCTTATCCGGGACAGGGGCCTACGAGCAGTACTTC	CASSLSGTGAYEQYF
few	TRBV4-1	TRBD2	TRBJ2-1	TGCGCCAGCAGCCAAGATCGGACTCCAGCGGGAGGTTACTACTACAATGAGCAGTTCTTC	CASSQDRTPAGGYYYNEQFF
many	TRBV7-3	TRBD1	TRBJ2-3	TGTGCCAGCAGCTTCCGACAGGGGGGCCCAGATACGCAGTATTTT	CASSFRQGGPDTQYF
many	TRBV12-3/TRBV12-4	-	TRBJ2-5	TGTGCCAGCAGTTTGGTGGGGCCTCAAGAGACCCAGTACTTC	CASSLVGPQETQYF
once	TRBV12-3/TRBV12-4	TRBD1	TRBJ1-6	TGTGCCAGCAGTTTGGGGACAGGGGTTTCACCCCTCCACTTT	CASSLGTGVSPLHF
-	TRBV27	-	TRBJ1-2	TGTGCCAGCAGTTTAAGGTTCAATGGCGAAAATGGCTACACCTTC	CASSLRFNGENGYTF
-	TRBV28	-	TRBJ2-3	TGTGCCAGCAGTTCCGACAGGCGTCGCACAGATACGCAGTATTTT	CASSSDRRRTDTQYF
few	TRBV5-4	-	TRBJ2-3	TGTGCCAGCAGCTCGGACAGTGTCACAGATACGCAGTATTTT	CASSSDSVTDTQYF
many	TRBV4-2	TRBD1	TRBJ1-5	TGTGCCAGCACCCGGGACAGGGGAATACAGCCCCAGCATTTT	CASTRDRGIQPQHF
few	TRBV29-1	TRBD1	TRBJ1-1	TGCAGCGTTCATTTCGGGACAGGGAACACTGAAGCTTTCTTT	CSVHFGTGNTEAFF
many	TRBV28	-	TRBJ1-2	TGTGCCAGCAGTTTGGCAGCTACTAACTATGGCTACACCTTC	CASSLAATNYGYTF
few	TRBV12-3/TRBV12-4	-	TRBJ1-5	TGTGCCAGCAACTTGGGAGATCAGCCCCAGCATTTT	CASNLGDQPQHF
few	TRBV29-1	-	TRBJ2-1	TGCAGCGTTGAACCGGACGGGTACAATGAGCAGTTCTTC	CSVEPDGYNEQFF
-	TRBV15	-	TRBJ2-5	TGTGCCACCAGCAGTTCACCATGGACGCCCCAGGGAGAGACCCAGTACTTC	CATSSSPWTPQGETQYF
many	TRBV7-2	TRBD2	TRBJ2-7	TGTGCCAGCAGCGCTCGTTTAGCGGGAGGGTCAGACGAGCAGTACTTC	CASSARLAGGSDEQYF